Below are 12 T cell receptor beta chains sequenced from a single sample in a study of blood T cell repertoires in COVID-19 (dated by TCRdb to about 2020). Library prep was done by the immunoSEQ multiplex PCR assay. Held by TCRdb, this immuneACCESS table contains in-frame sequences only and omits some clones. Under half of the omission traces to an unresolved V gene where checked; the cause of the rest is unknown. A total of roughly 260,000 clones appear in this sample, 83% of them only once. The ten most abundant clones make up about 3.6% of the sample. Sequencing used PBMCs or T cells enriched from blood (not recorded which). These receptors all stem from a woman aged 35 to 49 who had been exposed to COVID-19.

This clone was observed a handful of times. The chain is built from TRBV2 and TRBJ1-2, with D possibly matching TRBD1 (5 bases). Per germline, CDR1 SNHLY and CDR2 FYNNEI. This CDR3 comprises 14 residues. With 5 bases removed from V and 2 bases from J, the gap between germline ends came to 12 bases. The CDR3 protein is CASSRQRMNYGYTF. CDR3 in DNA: TGTGCCAGCAGTCGACAGAGGATGAACTATGGCTACACCTTC.

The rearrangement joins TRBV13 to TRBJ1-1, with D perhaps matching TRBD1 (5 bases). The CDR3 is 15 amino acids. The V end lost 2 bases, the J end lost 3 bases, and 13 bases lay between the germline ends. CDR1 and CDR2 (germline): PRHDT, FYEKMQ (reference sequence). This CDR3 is CASSLWGVGDTEAFF. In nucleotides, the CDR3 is TGTGCCAGCAGCTTATGGGGGGTAGGGGACACTGAAGCTTTCTTT.

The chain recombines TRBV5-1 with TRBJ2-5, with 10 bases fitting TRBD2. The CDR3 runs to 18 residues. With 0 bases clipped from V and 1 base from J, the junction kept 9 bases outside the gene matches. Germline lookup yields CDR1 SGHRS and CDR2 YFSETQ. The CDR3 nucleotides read TGCGCCAGCAGCTTGGCTGGTAGCGGGGGGCCTTCCCAAGAGACCCAGTACTTC. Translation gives CASSLAGSGGPSQETQYF.

The CDR3 loop is CASTPSRSGSPLHF. DNA for the CDR3: TGTGCCAGCACCCCGAGCCGGAGTGGTTCACCCCTCCACTTT. The genes are TRBV11-2 and TRBJ1-6; D is undetermined. Germline V gene sequence: CDR1 SGHAT, CDR2 FQNNGV. The germline V and J ends were trimmed by 7 bases and 9 bases, with 16 bases remaining between them. This CDR3 is built from 14 residues.

The DNA of the CDR3 is TGCAGCGCATCAGGGTACGAGACCCAGTACTTC. Its translation is CSASGYETQYF. This chain links TRBV29-1 with TRBJ2-5, with D maybe TRBD1 (5 bases). Germline V gene data show CDR1 as SQVTM and CDR2 as ANQGSEA. The CDR3 totals 11 residues. With 7 bases removed from V and 5 bases from J, the gap between germline ends came to 11 bases. The whole variable domain, filled in from reference TRBV29-1 and TRBJ2-5, reads SAVISQKPSRDICQRGTSLTIQCQVDSQVTMMFWYRQQPGQSLTLIATANQGSEATYESGFVIDKFPISRPNLTFSTLTVSNMSPEDSSIYLCSASGYETQYFGPGTRLLVL.

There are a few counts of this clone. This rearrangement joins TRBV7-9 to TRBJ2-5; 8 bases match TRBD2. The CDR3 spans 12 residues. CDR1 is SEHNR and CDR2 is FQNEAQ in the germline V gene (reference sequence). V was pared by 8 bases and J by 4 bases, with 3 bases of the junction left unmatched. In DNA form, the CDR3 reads TGTGCCAGCGCCCGGGAGGGAGAGACCCAGTACTTC. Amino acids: CASAREGETQYF.

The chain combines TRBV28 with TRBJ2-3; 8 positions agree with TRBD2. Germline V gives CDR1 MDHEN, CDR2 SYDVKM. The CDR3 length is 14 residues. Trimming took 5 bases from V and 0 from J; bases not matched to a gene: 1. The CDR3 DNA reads TGTGCCAGCAGTCGCGGGGGGAGCACAGATACGCAGTATTTT. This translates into CASSRGGSTDTQYF. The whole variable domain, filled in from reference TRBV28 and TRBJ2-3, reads DVKVTQSSRYLVKRTGEKVFLECVQDMDHENMFWYRQDPGLGLRLIYFSYDVKMKEKGDIPEGYSVSREKKERFSLILESASTNQTSMYLCASSRGGSTDTQYFGPGTRLTVL.

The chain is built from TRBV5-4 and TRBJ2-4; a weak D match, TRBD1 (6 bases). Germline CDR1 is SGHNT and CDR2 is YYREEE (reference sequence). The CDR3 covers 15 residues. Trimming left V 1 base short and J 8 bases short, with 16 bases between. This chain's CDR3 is CASSLRSGERYIQYF. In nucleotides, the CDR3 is TGTGCCAGCAGCTTGAGGTCAGGGGAAAGATACATTCAGTACTTC.

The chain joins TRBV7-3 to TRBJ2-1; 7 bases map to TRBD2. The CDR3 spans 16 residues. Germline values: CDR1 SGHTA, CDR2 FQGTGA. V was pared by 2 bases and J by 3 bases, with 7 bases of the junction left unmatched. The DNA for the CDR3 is TGTGCCAGCAGCTTAGAAGGGCCTAGCGGCTACAATGAGCAGTTCTTC. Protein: CASSLEGPSGYNEQFF. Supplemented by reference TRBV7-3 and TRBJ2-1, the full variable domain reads GAGVSQTPSNKVTEKGKYVELRCDPISGHTALYWYRQSLGQGPEFLIYFQGTGAADDSGLPNDRFFAVRPEGSVSTLKIQRTERGDSAVYLCASSLEGPSGYNEQFFGPGTRLTVL.

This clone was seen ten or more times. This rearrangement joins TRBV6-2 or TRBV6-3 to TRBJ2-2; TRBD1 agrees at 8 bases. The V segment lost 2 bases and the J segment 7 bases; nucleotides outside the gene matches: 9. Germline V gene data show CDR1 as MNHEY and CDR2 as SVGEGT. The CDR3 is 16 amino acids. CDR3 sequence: CASSYVGAGGIGELFF. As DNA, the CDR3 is TGTGCCAGCAGTTACGTGGGGGCAGGGGGCATCGGGGAGCTGTTTTTT.

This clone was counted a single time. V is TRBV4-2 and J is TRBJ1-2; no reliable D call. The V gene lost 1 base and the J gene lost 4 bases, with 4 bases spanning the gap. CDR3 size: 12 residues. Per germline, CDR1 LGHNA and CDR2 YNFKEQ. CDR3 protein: CASSQVAYGYTF. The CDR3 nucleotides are TGTGCCAGCAGCCAAGTAGCCTATGGCTACACCTTC.

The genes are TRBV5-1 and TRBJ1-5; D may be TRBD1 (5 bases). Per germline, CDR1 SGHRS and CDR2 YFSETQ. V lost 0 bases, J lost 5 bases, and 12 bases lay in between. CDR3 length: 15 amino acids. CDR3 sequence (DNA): TGCGCCAGCAGCTTGGAGGGGTTCAGCTATCAGCCCCAGCATTTT. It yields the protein CASSLEGFSYQPQHF.